Listed below are T cell receptor beta chains from one sample, sequenced in a study of blood T cells in healthy people across ages. One entry per CDR3 protein results from TCRdb running MiXCR on the 5' RACE reads. Here the sample spans more than 900,000 distinct CDR3 sequences, almost 30% being singletons. The sample also formed part of further work on T cells of mothers and their children.

The source material was blood. The receptors shown here come from a woman aged 40 to 55 in good health. CDR3s include the opening cysteine and the closing phenylalanine or tryptophan. The D gene is left open where the match is weak. The size entry is marked missing in some rows and otherwise reads once, few, many or a size class.

>once|TRBJ2-6|TRBV11-2|.
TGTGCCAGCAGCTTTCCCAAAAATACAGGGACCGGGGCCAACGTCCTGACTTTC
CASSFPKNTGTGANVLTF
>few|TRBJ2-2|TRBV10-3|TRBD1
TGTGCCATCGGCCCGGGACAGGGGAACACCGGGGAGCTGTTTTTT
CAIGPGQGNTGELFF
>.|TRBJ1-6|TRBV18|TRBD1
TGTGCCAGCTCACCCGGGACAGGCAATTGCCCCCTCCACTTT
CASSPGTGNCPLHF
>many|TRBJ2-5|TRBV7-7|.
TGTGCTAGCAGCTTAGGGAGGGGGCAACAAGAGACCCAGTACTTC
CASSLGRGQQETQYF
>.|TRBJ2-5|TRBV18|TRBD1
TGTGCCAGCTCACCGGGACAGGGTCCGACGGAGACCCAGTACTTC
CASSPGQGPTETQYF
>.|TRBJ2-3|TRBV18|.
TGTGCCAGCTCAACCCGGGAACAGGGAGTTAAAGGTACGCAGTATTTT
CASSTREQGVKGTQYF
>.|TRBJ1-5|TRBV10-3|.
TGTGCCATCAGTGAGGGGGGGGACAATCAGCCCCAGCATTTT
CAISEGGDNQPQHF
>few|TRBJ2-1|TRBV18|.
TGTGCCAGCTCCCCCTCCGCGGGGCCCTACAATGAGCAGTTCTTC
CASSPSAGPYNEQFF
>many|TRBJ2-4|TRBV4-3|TRBD1
TGCGCCAGCAGCCAGGACAGGGGCGGAGGAAACATTCAGTACTTC
CASSQDRGGGNIQYF
>once|TRBJ2-4|TRBV7-2|.
TGTGTCAGCAGCTTAAGTCGACATGAGCAGTACTTC
CVSSLSRHEQYF
>few|TRBJ1-4|TRBV4-3|.
TGCGCCAGCAGCCAAGCTCAGGGACCCGAAAAACTGTTTTTT
CASSQAQGPEKLFF
>few|TRBJ1-6|TRBV20-1|TRBD1
TGCAGTGCTAGTCAAGCGGACAGGGGATACTCACCCCTCCACTTT
CSASQADRGYSPLHF
>few|TRBJ2-1|TRBV6-2/TRBV6-3|TRBD2
TGTGCCAGCAGCCCGACTAGCGGGGGGGCTGAGCAGTTCTTC
CASSPTSGGAEQFF
>.|TRBJ2-1|TRBV2|TRBD2
TGTGCCAGCAGTGGGGGACTAGCGGGGCTGTACAATGAGCAGTTCTTC
CASSGGLAGLYNEQFF
>.|TRBJ2-2|TRBV12-3/TRBV12-4|.
TGTGCCAGCGAAAAAGGGCCGCCGGAAGCGACCGGGGAGCTGTTTTTT
CASEKGPPEATGELFF
>few|TRBJ2-5|TRBV7-8|.
TGTGCCAGCAGCTGGCCCGGGAACAGCTACCAAGAGACCCAGTACTTC
CASSWPGNSYQETQYF
>.|TRBJ1-2|TRBV3-1|TRBD1
TGTGCCACCCAGGGGGGTACCTATGGCTACACCTTC
CATQGGTYGYTF
>few|TRBJ1-5|TRBV7-2|TRBD1
TGTGCCAGCAGCTTAGTGGGACAGGGGTCAGGACAGCCCCAGCATTTT
CASSLVGQGSGQPQHF
>.|TRBJ1-2|TRBV25-1|.
TGTGCCAGCAGTGATACAGGGAGTGGGGGCTACACCTTC
CASSDTGSGGYTF
>few|TRBJ2-5|TRBV12-3/TRBV12-4|TRBD2
TGTGCCAGCAGTCCGACGGGGGGGCCACGGGAGCAGTACTTC
CASSPTGGPREQYF
>.|TRBJ2-2|TRBV29-1|TRBD1
TGCAGCGTTGACTTGGGACAGACGAACACCGGGGAGCTGTTTTTT
CSVDLGQTNTGELFF
>.|TRBJ2-2|TRBV12-3/TRBV12-4|.
TGTGCCAGCAGTTTTGGGCAGGCGGCCGGGGAGCTGTTTTTT
CASSFGQAAGELFF
>.|TRBJ2-7|TRBV7-3|.
TGTGCCAGCAGCTTAGGGCCATTCCCCTACGAGCAGTACTTC
CASSLGPFPYEQYF
>few|TRBJ2-1|TRBV3-1|.
TGTGCCAGCAGCCCCCGGCAGTCGGATGAGCAGTTCTTC
CASSPRQSDEQFF
>.|TRBJ2-5|TRBV7-6|.
TGTGCCAGCAGCTTAGCTTCGGGGGCTCGCGAGACCCAGTACTTC
CASSLASGARETQYF
>.|TRBJ1-1|TRBV5-1|.
TGCGCCAGCAGAAACGGACAGATGAACACTGAAGCTTTCTTT
CASRNGQMNTEAFF
>few|TRBJ2-1|TRBV12-3/TRBV12-4|.
TGTGCCAGCAGTTCAAAAGCAGTATACCCTTACAGTGAGCAGTTCTTC
CASSSKAVYPYSEQFF
>few|TRBJ1-5|TRBV5-6|.
TGTGCCAGCAGCTCGGGAGGGGAGGGCCAGCCCCAGCATTTT
CASSSGGEGQPQHF
>many|TRBJ2-7|TRBV9|.
TGTGCCAGCAGCGTAGCCGACAGTTCCTACGAGCAGTACTTC
CASSVADSSYEQYF
>few|TRBJ1-2|TRBV6-1|TRBD1
TGTGCCAGCAGTGAAGCGACTTCGACAGGGGGGAGTGTGGGCTACACCTTC
CASSEATSTGGSVGYTF
>.|TRBJ1-5|TRBV6-5|TRBD1
TGTGCCAGCAGCAAAGGGACAGGGCTCAATCAGCCCCAGCATTTT
CASSKGTGLNQPQHF
>many|TRBJ2-7|TRBV28|TRBD1
TGTGCCAGCAGCCCTCCCCCAGACAGGGGGTTGTACGAGCAGTACTTC
CASSPPPDRGLYEQYF
>few|TRBJ2-7|TRBV5-1|.
TGCGCCAGCAGCTTGGACGGGGCCCCCTCCTACGAGCAGTACTTC
CASSLDGAPSYEQYF